This TCR beta chain was sequenced in a study of blood T cell repertoires in COVID-19. Germline values: CDR1 LNHDA, CDR2 SQIVND (reference sequence). V was pared by 5 bases and J by 0 bases, with 12 bases between. The CDR3 loop spans 15 amino acids. Original data processing: Amplification with reference gene primers provided the estimates of nucleated cell counts. Sequenced by immunoSEQ multiplex PCR; TCRdb stores in-frame clones only, minus some. That table furnishes V, J and clone size, whereas the DNA furnished D and trimming. The table lists around 120,000 clones, roughly 90% of them singletons, with 7.6% in the top ten.

The receptor was isolated from a man in his forties or fifties with acute or convalescent COVID-19. Sequencing was done on a sample of peripheral blood. The chain is built from TRBV19 and TRBJ2-3; no definite D call. The CDR3 loop reads CASSAETISTDTQYF. The CDR3 DNA is TGTGCCAGTAGTGCGGAAACCATTAGCACAGATACGCAGTATTTT.